This TCR beta chain was recorded in a study of blood T cell repertoires in COVID-19. Sequenced by immunoSEQ multiplex PCR; TCRdb stores in-frame clones only, minus some. Of fewer than 300,000 clones in the sample, 70% to 90% were seen once. The CDR3 contains 15 residues. Per the germline V gene, CDR1 is MNHEY and CDR2 is SVGAGI. V lost 2 bases, J lost 2 bases, and 11 bases lay in between. In its sample, this clone was seen once. The chain carries TRBV6-5 and TRBJ2-3; tentatively, D is TRBD2 (5 bases). The TCR sequence derives from a woman in her thirties who had recovered from COVID-19. Sequencing was performed on PBMCs or T cells enriched from blood (not recorded which). As DNA, the CDR3 is TGTGCCAGCAGTTACGAACCGGGATCCACAGATACGCAGTATTTT. Translating it yields CASSYEPGSTDTQYF.